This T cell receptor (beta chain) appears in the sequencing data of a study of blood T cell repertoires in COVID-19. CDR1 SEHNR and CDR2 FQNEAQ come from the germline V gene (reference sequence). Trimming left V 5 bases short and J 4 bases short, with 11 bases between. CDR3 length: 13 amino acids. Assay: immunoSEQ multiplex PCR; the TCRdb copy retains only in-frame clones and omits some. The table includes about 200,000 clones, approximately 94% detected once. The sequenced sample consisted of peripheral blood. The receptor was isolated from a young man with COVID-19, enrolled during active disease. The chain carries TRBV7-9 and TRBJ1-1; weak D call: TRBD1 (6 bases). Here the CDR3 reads CASSAGQTTEAFF. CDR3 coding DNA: TGTGCCAGCAGCGCAGGACAGACCACTGAAGCTTTCTTT.